This T cell receptor beta chain is drawn from a study of blood T cell repertoires in COVID-19. Background on the study: Collection of acute and convalescent COVID-19 samples took place in the United States, Italy and Spain.

The assay was immunoSEQ multiplex PCR, and TCRdb's table has in-frame clones only and misses some. The sample lists 290,000 or so clones; about 89% were seen once. The ends were cut back, 1 base at V and 1 base at J, with 5 bases in the middle. This CDR3 is 15 amino acids long. Germline V CDR1 and CDR2: MGHRA, YSYEKL. Participants came from some 23 US areas, aged about 18 to 95 years. Grouping used clinical history reported by participants in a survey and questionnaire. Material: PBMCs or T cells enriched from blood (not recorded which). The chain employs TRBV4-1 and TRBJ2-6; D remains unclear. The clonotype was recovered from a woman aged 18-29 years who had recovered from COVID-19. The CDR3 is CASSQVSSGANVLTF. The CDR3 DNA reads TGCGCCAGCAGCCAAGTGTCATCTGGGGCCAACGTCCTGACTTTC.